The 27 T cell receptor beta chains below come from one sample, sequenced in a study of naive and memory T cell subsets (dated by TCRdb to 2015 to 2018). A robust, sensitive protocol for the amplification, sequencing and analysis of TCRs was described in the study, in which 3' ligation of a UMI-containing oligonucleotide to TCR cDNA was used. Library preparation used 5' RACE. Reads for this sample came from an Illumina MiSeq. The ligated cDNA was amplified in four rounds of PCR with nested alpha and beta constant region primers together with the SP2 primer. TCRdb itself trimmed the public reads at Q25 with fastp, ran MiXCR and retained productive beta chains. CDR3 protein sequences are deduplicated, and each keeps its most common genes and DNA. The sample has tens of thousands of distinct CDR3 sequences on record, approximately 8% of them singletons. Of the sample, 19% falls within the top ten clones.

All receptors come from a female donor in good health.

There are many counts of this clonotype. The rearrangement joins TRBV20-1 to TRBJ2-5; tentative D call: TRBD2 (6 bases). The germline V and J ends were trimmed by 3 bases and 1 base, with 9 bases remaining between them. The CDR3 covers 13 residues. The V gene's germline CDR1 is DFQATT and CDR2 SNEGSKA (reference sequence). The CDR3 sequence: CSARRGLQETQYF. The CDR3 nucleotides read TGCAGTGCTAGGCGGGGACTCCAAGAGACCCAGTACTTC.

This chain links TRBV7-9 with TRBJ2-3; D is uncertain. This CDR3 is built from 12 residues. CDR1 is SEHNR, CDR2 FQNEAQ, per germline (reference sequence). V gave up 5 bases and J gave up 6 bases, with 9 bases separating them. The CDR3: CASSAEEDTQYF. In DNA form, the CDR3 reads TGTGCCAGCAGCGCCGAAGAGGATACGCAGTATTTT.

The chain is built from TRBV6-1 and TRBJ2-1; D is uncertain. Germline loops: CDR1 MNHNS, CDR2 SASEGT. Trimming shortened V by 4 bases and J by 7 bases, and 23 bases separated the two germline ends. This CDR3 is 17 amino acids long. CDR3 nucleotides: TGTGCCAGCAGTGGCCGTTCTATCTCGAGCTCCTGGAATGAGCAGTTCTTC. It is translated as CASSGRSISSSWNEQFF.

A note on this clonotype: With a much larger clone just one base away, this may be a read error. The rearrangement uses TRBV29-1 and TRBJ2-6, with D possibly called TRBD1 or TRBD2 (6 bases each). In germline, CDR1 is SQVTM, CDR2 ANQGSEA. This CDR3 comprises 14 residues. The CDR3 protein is CSVETGTGANVPTF. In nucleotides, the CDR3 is TGCAGCGTAGAAACAGGGACTGGGGCCAACGTCCCGACTTTC.

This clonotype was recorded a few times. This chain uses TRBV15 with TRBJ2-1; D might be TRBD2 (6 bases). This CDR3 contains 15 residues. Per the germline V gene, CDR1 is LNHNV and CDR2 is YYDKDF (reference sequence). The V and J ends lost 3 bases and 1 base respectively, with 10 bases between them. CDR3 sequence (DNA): TGTGCCACCAGCAGGACTAGTCAGTCCTACAATGAGCAGTTCTTC. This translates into CATSRTSQSYNEQFF.

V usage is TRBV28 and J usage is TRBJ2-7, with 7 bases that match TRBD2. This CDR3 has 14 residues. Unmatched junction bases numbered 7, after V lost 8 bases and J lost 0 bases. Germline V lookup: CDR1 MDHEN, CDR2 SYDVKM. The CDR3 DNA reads TGTGCCAGCGTTCCCGGGGGGAGCTCCTACGAGCAGTACTTC. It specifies CASVPGGSSYEQYF.

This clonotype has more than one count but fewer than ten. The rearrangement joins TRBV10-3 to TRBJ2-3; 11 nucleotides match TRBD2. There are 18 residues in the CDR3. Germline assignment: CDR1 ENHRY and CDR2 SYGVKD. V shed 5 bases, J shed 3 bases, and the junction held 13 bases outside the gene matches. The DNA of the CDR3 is TGTGCCATCAGTCTTGAGACTAGCGGGGCCCAAGGTACAGATACGCAGTATTTT. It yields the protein CAISLETSGAQGTDTQYF.

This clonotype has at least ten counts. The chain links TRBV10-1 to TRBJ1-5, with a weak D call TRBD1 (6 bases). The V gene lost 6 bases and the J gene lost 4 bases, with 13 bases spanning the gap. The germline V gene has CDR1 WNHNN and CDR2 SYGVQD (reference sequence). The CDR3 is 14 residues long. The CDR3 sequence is CASSPGATNQPQHF. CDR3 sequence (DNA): TGCGCCAGCAGCCCAGGGGCCACTAATCAGCCCCAGCATTTT.

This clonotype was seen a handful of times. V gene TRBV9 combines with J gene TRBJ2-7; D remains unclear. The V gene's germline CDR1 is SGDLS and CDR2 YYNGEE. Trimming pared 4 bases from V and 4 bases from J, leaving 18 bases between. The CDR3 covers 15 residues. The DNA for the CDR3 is TGTGCCAGCAGCCCCGGAGTACTTTTGTCGTACGAGCAGTACTTC. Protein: CASSPGVLLSYEQYF.

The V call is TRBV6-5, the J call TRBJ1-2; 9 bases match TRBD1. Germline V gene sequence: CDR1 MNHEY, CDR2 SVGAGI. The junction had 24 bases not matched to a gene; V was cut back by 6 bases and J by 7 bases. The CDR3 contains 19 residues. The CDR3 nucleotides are TGTGCCAGCAGCCGCAATAACCCGGGACAGGGAGAATCTGGCTTTGGCTACACCTTC. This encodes CASSRNNPGQGESGFGYTF.

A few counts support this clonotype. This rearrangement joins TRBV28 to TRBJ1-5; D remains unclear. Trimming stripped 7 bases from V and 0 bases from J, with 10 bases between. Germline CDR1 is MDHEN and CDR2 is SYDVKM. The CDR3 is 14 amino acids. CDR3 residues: CASTPKASNQPQHF. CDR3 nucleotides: TGTGCCAGCACCCCGAAGGCTAGCAATCAGCCCCAGCATTTT.

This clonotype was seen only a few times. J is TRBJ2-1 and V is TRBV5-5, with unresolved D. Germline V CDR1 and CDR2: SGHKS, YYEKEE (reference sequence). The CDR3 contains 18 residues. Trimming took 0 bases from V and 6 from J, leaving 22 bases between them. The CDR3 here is CASSLAPVDSGVANEQFF. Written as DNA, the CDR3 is TGTGCCAGCAGCTTGGCGCCTGTTGACTCGGGCGTAGCCAATGAGCAGTTCTTC.

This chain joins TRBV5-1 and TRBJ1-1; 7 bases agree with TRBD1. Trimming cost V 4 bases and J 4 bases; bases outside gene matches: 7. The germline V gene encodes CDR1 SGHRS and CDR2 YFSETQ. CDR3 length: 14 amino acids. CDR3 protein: CASSPRTGRTEAFF. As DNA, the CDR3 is TGCGCCAGCAGCCCTCGGACAGGACGCACTGAAGCTTTCTTT.

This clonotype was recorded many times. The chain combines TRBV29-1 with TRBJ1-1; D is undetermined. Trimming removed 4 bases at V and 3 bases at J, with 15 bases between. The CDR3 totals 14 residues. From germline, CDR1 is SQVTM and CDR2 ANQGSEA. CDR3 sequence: CSVGRATRDTEAFF. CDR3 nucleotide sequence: TGCAGCGTTGGTCGGGCCACCCGGGACACTGAAGCTTTCTTT. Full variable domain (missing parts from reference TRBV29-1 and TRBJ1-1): SAVISQKPSRDICQRGTSLTIQCQVDSQVTMMFWYRQQPGQSLTLIATANQGSEATYESGFVIDKFPISRPNLTFSTLTVSNMSPEDSSIYLCSVGRATRDTEAFFGQGTRLTVV.

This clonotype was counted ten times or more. CDR3 residues: CSVAWGHEQFF. The CDR3 region has the DNA TGCAGCGTGGCCTGGGGTCATGAGCAGTTCTTC. This chain connects TRBV29-1 to TRBJ2-1; no definite D call. Germline CDR1 and CDR2: SQVTM and ANQGSEA. Trimming took 6 bases from V and 8 from J, leaving 11 bases between them. The CDR3 runs to 11 residues.

The CDR3 protein is CASSPGDNYNEQFF. The CDR3 DNA is TGTGCCAGCAGCCCGGGAGACAACTACAATGAGCAGTTCTTC. The chain carries TRBV3-1 and TRBJ2-1, with D maybe TRBD2 (6 bases). CDR3 length equals 14 residues. The germline gives CDR1 LGHDT, CDR2 YNNKEL (reference sequence). V lost 4 bases to trimming and J lost 3 bases, with 10 bases between them.

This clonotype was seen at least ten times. CDR3 protein: CASSRMQAGTDTQYF. CDR3 nucleotides: TGTGCCAGCAGCCGTATGCAGGCCGGCACAGATACGCAGTATTTT. The V gene is TRBV6-5, the J gene TRBJ2-3; D uncertain. Germline V gene lookup returns CDR1 MNHEY and CDR2 SVGAGI. V gave up 6 bases and J gave up 1 base, with 14 bases separating them. The CDR3 has 15 residues.

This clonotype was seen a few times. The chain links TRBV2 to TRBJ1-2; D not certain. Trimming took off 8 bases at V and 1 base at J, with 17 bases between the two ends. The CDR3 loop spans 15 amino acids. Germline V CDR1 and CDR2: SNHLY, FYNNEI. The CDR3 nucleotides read TGTGCCAGCCGAGTCGAGGGTATGGGTAACTATGGCTACACCTTC. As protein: CASRVEGMGNYGYTF.

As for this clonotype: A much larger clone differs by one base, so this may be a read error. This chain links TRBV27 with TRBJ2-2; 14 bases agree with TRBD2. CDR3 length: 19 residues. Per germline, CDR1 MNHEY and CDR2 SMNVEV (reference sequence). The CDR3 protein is CASSLSVPTSGGATGELLF. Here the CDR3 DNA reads TGTGCCAGCAGTTTATCGGTACCGACTAGCGGGGGGGCAACCGGGGAGCTGCTTTTT.

In DNA form, the CDR3 reads TGTGCCAGCAGCCCCCAAGGGCGGGAGGCGGGGGAGCAGTACTTC. Protein sequence: CASSPQGREAGEQYF. The J gene is TRBJ2-7, the V gene TRBV7-9; 8 nucleotides match TRBD2. V was clipped by 5 bases and J by 7 bases; unmatched bases: 13. This CDR3 is 15 amino acids long. Germline V CDR1 and CDR2: SEHNR, FQNEAQ (reference sequence). Full variable domain (outside the CDR3, taken from reference TRBV7-9 and TRBJ2-7): DTGVSQNPRHKITKRGQNVTFRCDPISEHNRLYWYRQTLGQGPEFLTYFQNEAQLEKSRLLSDRFSAERPKGSFSTLEIQRTEQGDSAMYLCASSPQGREAGEQYFGPGTRLTVT.

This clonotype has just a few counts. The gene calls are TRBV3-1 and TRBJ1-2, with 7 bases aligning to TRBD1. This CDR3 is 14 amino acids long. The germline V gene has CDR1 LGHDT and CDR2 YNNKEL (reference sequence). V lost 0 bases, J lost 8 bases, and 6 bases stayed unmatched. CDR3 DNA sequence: TGTGCCAGCAGCCAAGATTCGGACAGGACGGGCTACACCTTC. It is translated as CASSQDSDRTGYTF.

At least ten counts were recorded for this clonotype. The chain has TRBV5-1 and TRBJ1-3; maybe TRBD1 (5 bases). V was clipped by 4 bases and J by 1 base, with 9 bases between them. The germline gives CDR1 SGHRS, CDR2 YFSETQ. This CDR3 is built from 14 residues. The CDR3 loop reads CASSPPGSGNTIYF. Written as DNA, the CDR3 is TGCGCCAGCAGCCCCCCAGGGTCTGGAAACACCATATATTTT. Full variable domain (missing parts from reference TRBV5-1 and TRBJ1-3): KAGVTQTPRYLIKTRGQQVTLSCSPISGHRSVSWYQQTPGQGLQFLFEYFSETQRNKGNFPGRFSGRQFSNSRSEMNVSTLELGDSALYLCASSPPGSGNTIYFGEGSWLTVV.

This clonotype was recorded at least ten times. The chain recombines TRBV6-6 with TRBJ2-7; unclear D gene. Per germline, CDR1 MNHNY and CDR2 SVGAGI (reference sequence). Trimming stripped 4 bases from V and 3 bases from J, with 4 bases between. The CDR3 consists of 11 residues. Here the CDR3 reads CASSSDYEQYF. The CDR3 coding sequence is TGTGCCAGCAGTTCCGACTACGAGCAGTACTTC.

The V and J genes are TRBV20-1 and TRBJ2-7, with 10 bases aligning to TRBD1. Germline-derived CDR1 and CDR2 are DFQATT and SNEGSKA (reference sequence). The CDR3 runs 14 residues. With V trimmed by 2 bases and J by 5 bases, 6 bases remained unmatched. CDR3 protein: CSARYPTGGDEQYF. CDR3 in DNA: TGCAGTGCTAGATACCCGACAGGGGGCGACGAGCAGTACTTC.

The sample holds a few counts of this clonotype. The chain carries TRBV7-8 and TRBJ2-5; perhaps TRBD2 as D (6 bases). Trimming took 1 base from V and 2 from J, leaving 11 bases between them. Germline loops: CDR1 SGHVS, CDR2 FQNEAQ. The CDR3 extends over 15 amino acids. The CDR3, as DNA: TGTGCCAGCAGCTTAGAGCTGGCGGGACAAGAGACCCAGTACTTC. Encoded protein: CASSLELAGQETQYF.

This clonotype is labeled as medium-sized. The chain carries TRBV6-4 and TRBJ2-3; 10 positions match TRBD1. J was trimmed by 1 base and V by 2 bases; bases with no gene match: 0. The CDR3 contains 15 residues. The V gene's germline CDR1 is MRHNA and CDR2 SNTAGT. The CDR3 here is CASSDGTGGTDTQYF. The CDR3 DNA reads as TGTGCCAGCAGTGACGGGACAGGGGGCACAGATACGCAGTATTTT.

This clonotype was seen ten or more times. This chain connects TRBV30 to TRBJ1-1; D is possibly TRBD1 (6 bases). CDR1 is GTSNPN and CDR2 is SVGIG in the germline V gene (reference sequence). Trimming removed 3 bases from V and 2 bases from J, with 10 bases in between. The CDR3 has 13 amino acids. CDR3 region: CAWSPGQNTEAFF. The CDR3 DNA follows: TGTGCCTGGAGCCCGGGACAAAACACTGAAGCTTTCTTT.